This TCR beta chain emerged from a study of T cells after posttransplantation cyclophosphamide (dated by TCRdb to about 2016). Concerning the study at large: Using TRB sequencing, the study followed how the T cell repertoire reconstituted after myeloablative bone marrow transplantation in which posttransplantation cyclophosphamide served as GVHD prophylaxis. Samples from under 40 PTCy-treated patients and 16 related bone marrow donors of those patients were subjected to antigen receptor sequencing. Blood from every one of the 30 to 40 PTCy patients who had 1-year posttransplant specimens underwent TRB sequencing. Up to 3 additional blood samples from 2 to 5.2 years after transplant were also TRB-sequenced in 3 patients, as was pretransplant blood from a handful of patients. Because TRA and TRB clonality correlated tightly in fewer than ten samples, later TCR analyses were limited to TRB. Public TRB sequences were searched against a database of over 3,600 sequences associated with responses to pathogens, tumor antigens, self-antigens and alloantigens. Overall study outcomes, separate from this receptor: Donor-recipient similarity was low at 1-2 months but increased during the first year, and donor CD8+ memory clones often dominated later blood repertoires. The TRB repertoires of T cells infiltrating skin or the GI tract showed only limited overlap with the TRB repertoires found in blood. Across the approximately 47 patients, TRB clonality was highly associated with recipient CMV seropositivity and CMV reactivation, and diversity with PTCy was similar to that in the CNI/methotrexate controls.

As concerns this clone: The antigen it recognizes is unknown. Per-base quality was not reported, and no clone a single base away is much larger than it.

The CDR1 and CDR2 encoded by the germline V gene (reference sequence) are MNHNY and SVGAGI. The CDR3, cysteine through phenylalanine, is 11 amino acids long. Kept here is only the CDR3 DNA, which spans 33 bases and is read in frame from base 1. Trimming at the junction amounts to 5 bases on V and 6 bases on J, and the germline ends lie 7 bases apart. Genomic DNA was the input for TRB sequencing, which was run either with the immunoSEQ assay at survey resolution or with the hsTCRB kit. The source study handled its data this way. The immunoSEQ software was used for initial read processing, and the LymphoSeq R package was used for repertoire analyses. Clonality was computed as 1 minus normalized Shannon entropy; Gini coefficient was also calculated for each TRB dataset. To infer phenotypes in unsorted samples, TRB sequences from sorted subsets of the recipient or donor were mapped onto the unsorted samples of the same recipient. TCRdb took this table from immuneACCESS and kept in-frame rearrangements with V and J called. Such tables lack part of the clones; where checked against another copy, unresolved V genes explain under half of the gap, and the rest is unexplained. The D gene and trimming were derived from the DNA, and the V and J assignments and clone size from that table. The sample yields over 8,000 clones; around 85% were counted once. The ten largest clones capture 20% to 25% of the sample.

The label giving this sample's treatment or condition can be read as: high-dose cyclophosphamide on days +3 and +4 as single-agent GVHD prophylaxis. For conditioning, the PTCy patients got busulfan and fludarabine, then a related or unrelated marrow graft, followed by cyclophosphamide on days +3 and +4. The PTCy-treated patients were drawn from a prospective, multi-institutional clinical trial. Peripheral blood and bone marrow mononuclear cells were isolated by Ficoll-Hypaque density centrifugation and were cryopreserved. The V and J segments used are TRBV6-6 and TRBJ1-2, with the D gene not confidently named. The sequence was obtained from a female patient in her forties or fifties who received an allogeneic stem cell transplant from an unrelated donor, was CMV-positive, and had no GVHD. After a transplant, some T cells may have been passed on by the graft donor. The sequenced sample was PBMCs, obtained after allogeneic stem cell transplant with posttransplant cyclophosphamide. CDR3 protein: CASSREDGYTF. The DNA sequence follows: TGTGCCAGCAGTCGGGAGGATGGCTACACCTTC.